This T cell receptor (beta chain) was documented in a study of blood T cell repertoires in COVID-19. Per germline, CDR1 KGHDR and CDR2 SFDVKD. J lost 8 bases, V lost 4 bases, and 7 bases had no gene match. The CDR3 is made up of 13 amino acids. As handled by the study authors: Reference gene primer amplification in the assay estimated nucleated cell counts. The repertoire was sequenced with immunoSEQ multiplex PCR; TCRdb's copy has only in-frame clones and lacks some. That table supplies the V and J calls and clone size; D and trimming were determined from the DNA. The table shows 70,000 to 75,000 clones, with roughly 83% occurring only once.

The sample taken for sequencing was peripheral blood. The sequence was collected from a man between 65 and 80 years old with acute or convalescent COVID-19. The rearrangement links TRBV24-1 to TRBJ2-7, with TRBD1 identical over 7 bases. This CDR3 reads CATSDSGQEQQYF. The CDR3, as DNA: TGTGCCACCAGTGACTCTGGACAGGAGCAGCAGTACTTC.